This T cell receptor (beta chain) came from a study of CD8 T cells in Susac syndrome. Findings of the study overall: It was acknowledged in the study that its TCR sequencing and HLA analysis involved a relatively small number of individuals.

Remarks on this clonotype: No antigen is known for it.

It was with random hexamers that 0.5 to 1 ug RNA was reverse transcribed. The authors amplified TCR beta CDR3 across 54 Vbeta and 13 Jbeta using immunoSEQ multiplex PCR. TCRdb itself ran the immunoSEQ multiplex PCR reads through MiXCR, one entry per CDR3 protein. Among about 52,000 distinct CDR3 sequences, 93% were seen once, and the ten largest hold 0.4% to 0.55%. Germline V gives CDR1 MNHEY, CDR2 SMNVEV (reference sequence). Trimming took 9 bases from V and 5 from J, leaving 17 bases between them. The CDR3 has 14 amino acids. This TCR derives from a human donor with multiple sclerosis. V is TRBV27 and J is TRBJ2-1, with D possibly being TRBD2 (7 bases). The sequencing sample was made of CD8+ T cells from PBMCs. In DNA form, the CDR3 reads TGTGCCAGTGGGGTAGGGGGGGCCAACAATGAGCAGTTCTTC. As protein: CASGVGGANNEQFF.